The source of this TCR beta chain is a study of cytomegalovirus exposure and HLA in healthy donors. General study findings and limits: A later analysis linked some 18,000 TCR beta sequences to HLA alleles at 0.05 false discovery rate. Later analysis demonstrated an association between a missense DCLRE1C variant and TCR beta V- and J-gene trimming. For most TCR sequences rarity was the rule, although some public TCRs occurred in many donors.

PCR was performed using 60 Vbeta and 13 Jbeta primers. The protocol was immunoSEQ multiplex PCR, while the TCRdb copy is restricted to in-frame clones and leaves out a portion. Of roughly 150,000 clones in the sample, roughly 73% are singletons; the top ten hold around 11%. A remark on this clone: Its antigen is unidentified.

The clonotype was recovered from a man between 18 and 29 years old in good health and CMV-seropositive. Sequencing was performed on PBMCs.

The CDR3 sequence is CAWSVTLGEAFF. The CDR3 bases are TGTGCCTGGAGTGTGACATTGGGTGAAGCTTTCTTT. The chain links TRBV30 to TRBJ1-1; no clear D gene. Trimming cost V 0 bases and J 7 bases, with 9 bases left between them. Germline V gene sequence: CDR1 GTSNPN, CDR2 SVGIG (reference sequence). The CDR3 loop spans 12 amino acids.